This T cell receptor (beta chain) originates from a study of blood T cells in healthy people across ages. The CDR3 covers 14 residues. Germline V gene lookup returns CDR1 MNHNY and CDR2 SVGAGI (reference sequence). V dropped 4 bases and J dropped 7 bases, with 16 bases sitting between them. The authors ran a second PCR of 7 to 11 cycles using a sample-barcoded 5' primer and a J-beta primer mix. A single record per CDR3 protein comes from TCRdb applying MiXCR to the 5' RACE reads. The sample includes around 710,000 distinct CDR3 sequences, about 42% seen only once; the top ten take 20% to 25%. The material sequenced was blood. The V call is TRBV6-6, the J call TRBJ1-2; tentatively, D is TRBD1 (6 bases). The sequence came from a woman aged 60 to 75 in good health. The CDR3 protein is CASSSQTGGSGYTF. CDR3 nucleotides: TGTGCCAGCAGTTCACAAACGGGGGGCAGTGGCTACACCTTC.